This T cell receptor (beta chain) was retrieved from a study of shared clonotypes between healthy human individuals (dated by TCRdb to about 2020). Background for the entire study: A few men and two women, aged 18 to 49 years, made up the cohort. For each donor, CD4 naive and CD4 memory were each run on three plates, CD8 naive on two plates, and CD8 memory on one plate. To estimate repertoire size and how much clonotype sharing occurs between individuals, the study deeply sequenced the blood TCR repertoires of roughly 5 healthy adults. To increase sequencing depth and limit assay-specific biases, TCR repertoire library preparation and sequencing were carried out by different laboratories using diverse techniques. Per donor, leukapheresis produced somewhere between about 0.85 and 10 billion PBMCs. Broad study findings and their caveats: Naive subsets generally had larger estimated clonotype richness than memory subsets did. Pairwise subsampling led to the expectation that sequencing depth would affect the degree of clonotype sharing among donors. Because the study included only a small number of donors, the genetic and exposure-history diversity represented was limited. Rarefaction of sorted-subset datasets indicated incomplete sequencing despite the large sequencing depth. Roughly 5% of naive CD4, around 3.6% of naive CD8, 2% to 2.5% of memory CD4, and 0.35% to 0.5% of memory CD8 clonotypes were shared across several donors. Compared with non-shared clonotypes, clonotypes shared by all four sorted-subset donors had higher generation probabilities. Only blood was sampled, and tissue TCR repertoires likely differ from those in blood.

Donors were healthy HIV-negative adults with no recently reported acute infections or vaccinations. Every donor was a Caucasian adult residing in Nashville, Tennessee, USA. CD4+ T cells were enriched through magnetic negative selection, after which naive cells were positively selected on CD45RA and the remaining negative fraction served as the memory subset. Blood was obtained by leukapheresis, after which PBMCs were separated by Ficoll-Histopaque density gradient centrifugation and cryopreserved in liquid nitrogen vapor phase. Analytical flow cytometry was used to check the purity and quantity of every magnetically sorted T cell population. Genomic DNA was isolated from every sorted fraction and measured by UV absorbance on a Nanodrop 2000c. Using the deep immunoSEQ assay, multiplex PCR amplified TCR CDR3 regions from genomic DNA. Genomic DNA extracted from each cell subset was distributed evenly over all wells of several immunoSEQ 96-well plates, and each plate served as one replicate. For sorted subsets, roughly 0.2 ug genomic DNA, equal to tens of thousands of T cell genomes, was loaded into each replicate PCR. The purified libraries were quantified using a Qubit 3.0 fluorometer, sized with a Bioanalyzer 2100, and then quantified again using the KAPA Library Quantification kit. Each immunoSEQ 96-well plate was sequenced on its own single-read 150-cycle Illumina NextSeq 550 flow cell. In the authors' own workflow: The immunoSEQ output contained only junctional sequences without quality scores, so filtering could not match that applied to full-length reads. Sequences were annotated with PyIR, a Python wrapper for IgBLAST v1.9, using IMGT germline references to assign V/J genes and CDR3. Reads were removed for weak V/J assignments (E-value above 1e-6), missing CDR3, stop codons, out-of-frame junctions, or ambiguous translated residues. A V3J clonotype was defined by an identical inferred V gene, J gene, and CDR3 amino acid sequence. To compute the percentage overlap between repertoires, the number of shared unique clonotypes was divided by the size of the smaller repertoire. Richness of each repertoire was evaluated using RTK rarefaction, the Chao1 estimator, and Recon v2.1 estimates of unobserved clonotypes. Generation probabilities for all TCRbeta clonotypes obtained by the gDNA method from a handful of donors were computed using OLGA. The clones in this table, taken by TCRdb from immuneACCESS, are in-frame only. Not every clone is retained; where verified, under half of the shortfall comes from an unresolved V gene, and the cause of the rest is unknown. D and trimming come from the DNA, and the V and J calls and clone size come from that table. The sample table lists around 1.4 million clones, approximately 98.5% of them with a count of one. Of the sample, 0.36% is held by the ten largest clones.

Concerning this clone itself: This clone's antigen is unknown. No base-level quality is on record; no much larger clone is a single base apart.

The clonotype originates from a man aged 25-40 years in good health. Sequencing was done on a sample of naive CD4+ T cells sorted from blood. The meaning of the sample's cell subset or site label: CD45RA+ positively selected.

The DNA is as follows: TGTGCCAGCAGCCAAGAACGGGAATACCGGAGCTCCTACGAGCAGTACTTC. Its coded protein is CASSQEREYRSSYEQYF. This chain joins TRBV14 to TRBJ2-7, with TRBD2 as a weak D call on 5 bases. The V end loses 0 bases and the J end loses 0 bases, and a stretch of 15 bases separates them. Inclusive of the bounding cysteine and phenylalanine, the CDR3 is 17 residues long. Just the 51-base CDR3 DNA is kept, in frame starting at base 1. The germline V gene specifies SGHDN as CDR1 and FVKESK as CDR2.